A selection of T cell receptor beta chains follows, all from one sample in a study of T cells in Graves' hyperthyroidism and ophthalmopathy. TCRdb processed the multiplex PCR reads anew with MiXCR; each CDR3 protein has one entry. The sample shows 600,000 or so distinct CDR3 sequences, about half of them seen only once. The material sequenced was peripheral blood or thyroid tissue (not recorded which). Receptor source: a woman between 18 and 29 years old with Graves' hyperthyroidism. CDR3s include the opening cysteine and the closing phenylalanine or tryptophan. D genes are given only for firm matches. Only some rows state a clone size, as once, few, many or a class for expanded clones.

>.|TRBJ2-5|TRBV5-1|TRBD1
TGCGCCAGCAGCTCAGCCGGGACAGGGGAAGAGACCCAGTACTTC
CASSSAGTGEETQYF
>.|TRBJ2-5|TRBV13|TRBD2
TGTGCCAGCAGCCGACTAGCGGGAGACGAGACCCAGTACTTC
CASSRLAGDETQYF
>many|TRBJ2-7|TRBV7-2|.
TGTGCCAGCAGCTTCGAGCGCTACGAGCAGTACTTC
CASSFERYEQYF
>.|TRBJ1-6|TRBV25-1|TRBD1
TGTGCCAGCTGGACAGGGGACGATTCACCCCTCCACTTT
CASWTGDDSPLHF
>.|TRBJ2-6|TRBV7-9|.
TGTGCCAGCAGCCGTTGTGCTGGGGCCAACGTCCTGACTTTC
CASSRCAGANVLTF
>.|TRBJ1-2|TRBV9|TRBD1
TGTGCCAGCAGCGTTCGGGACAGCTATGGCTACACCTTC
CASSVRDSYGYTF
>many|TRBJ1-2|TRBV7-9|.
TGTGCCAGCAGCTTACGGGGTGGCTACACCTTC
CASSLRGGYTF
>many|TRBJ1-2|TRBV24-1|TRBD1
TGTGCCACCAGTGACAAACAGGGGGACTATGGCTACACCTTC
CATSDKQGDYGYTF
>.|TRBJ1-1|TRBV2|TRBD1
TGTGCCAGCAGAATGGGACAGGGTAACATTGAAGCTTTCTTT
CASRMGQGNIEAFF
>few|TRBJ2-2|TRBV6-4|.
TGTGCCAGCAGTCAATACGATCGAACCGGGGAGCTGTTTTTT
CASSQYDRTGELFF
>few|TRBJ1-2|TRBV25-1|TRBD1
TGTGCCAGCAGTTTCAGTGACAGGGCCGTCTATGGCTACACCTTC
CASSFSDRAVYGYTF
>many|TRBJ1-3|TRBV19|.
TGTGCCAGTAGTGACGACCTGGGGTCTGGAAACACCATATATTTT
CASSDDLGSGNTIYF
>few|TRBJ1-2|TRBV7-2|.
TGTGCCAGCAGCCCGGGGGAGAAGTATGGCTACACCTTC
CASSPGEKYGYTF
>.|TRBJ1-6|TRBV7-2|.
TGTGCCAGCAGCCAAGATATTGGGGTTGCTAATTCACCCCTCCACTTT
CASSQDIGVANSPLHF
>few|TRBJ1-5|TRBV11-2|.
TGTGCCAGCAGCTTACGTACAGGTCAAAATCAGCCCCAGCATTTT
CASSLRTGQNQPQHF
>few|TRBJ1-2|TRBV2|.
TGTGCCAGCAGCGTGGACTTTGGCTATGGCTACACCTTC
CASSVDFGYGYTF
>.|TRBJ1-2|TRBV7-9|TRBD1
TGTGCCAGCAGCTCGGAGGACAGGGGGCAAGGCTACACCTTC
CASSSEDRGQGYTF
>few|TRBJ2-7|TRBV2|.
TGTGCCAGCAAGAGGGGGGGAACCTACGAGCAGTACTTC
CASKRGGTYEQYF
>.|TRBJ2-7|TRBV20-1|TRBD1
TGCAGTGCTAGAGATGGGACAGGGGTCTACGAGCAGTACTTC
CSARDGTGVYEQYF
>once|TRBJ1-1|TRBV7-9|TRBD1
TGTGCCAGCAGCTTATCGACAGGGGGCTTCACTGAAGCTTTCTTT
CASSLSTGGFTEAFF
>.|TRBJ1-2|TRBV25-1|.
TGTGCCAGCTCCGCGGGGTCAGGGGTGTATGGCTACACCTTC
CASSAGSGVYGYTF
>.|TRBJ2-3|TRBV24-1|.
TGTGCCACCAGTGACCCCGGCAGGGGTGATACGCAGTATTTT
CATSDPGRGDTQYF
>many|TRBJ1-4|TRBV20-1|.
TGCAGTGCGCCGGGAGGCAATGAAAAACTGTTTTTT
CSAPGGNEKLFF
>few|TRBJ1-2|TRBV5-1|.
TGCGCCAGCAGCTTGTTCAGATCCAACTATGGCTACACCTTC
CASSLFRSNYGYTF
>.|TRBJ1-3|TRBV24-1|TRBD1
TGTGCCACCAGGACGGACAGGGATGGCTACACCATATATTTT
CATRTDRDGYTIYF
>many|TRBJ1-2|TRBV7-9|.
TGTGCCAGCAGCTTAGACAGGCGTGGGGATGGCTACACCTTC
CASSLDRRGDGYTF
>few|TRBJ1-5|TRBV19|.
TGTGCCAGTAGTAGGGTGAATCAGCCCCAGCATTTT
CASSRVNQPQHF
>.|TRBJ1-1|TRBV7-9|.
TGTGCCAGCAGCTTAGCGCCCAGGGGAACTGAAGCTTTCTTT
CASSLAPRGTEAFF
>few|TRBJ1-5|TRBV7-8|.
TGTGCCAGCAGCTTAAAGGGTAATAGCAATCAGCCCCAGCATTTT
CASSLKGNSNQPQHF
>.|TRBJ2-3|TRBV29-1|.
TGCAGCGCATCATCGCCCGGCACCGATACGCAGTATTTT
CSASSPGTDTQYF
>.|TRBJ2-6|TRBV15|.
TGTGCCACCAGCGTGGGGGACCTCGAAGCTTTC
CATSVGDLEAF
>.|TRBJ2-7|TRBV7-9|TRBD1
TGTGCCAGTAGTCCCCGGACAGGACCCTATATACCCTACGAGCAGTACTTC
CASSPRTGPYIPYEQYF
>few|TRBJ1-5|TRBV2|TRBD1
TGTGCCAGCAGACACTCCGGGACAGGGAAGGATCAGCCCCAGCATTTT
CASRHSGTGKDQPQHF
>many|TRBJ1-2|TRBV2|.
TGTGCCAGCAGTCCAACAGTGAGCTATGGCTACACCTTC
CASSPTVSYGYTF
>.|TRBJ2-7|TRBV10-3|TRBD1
TGTGCCGTCGGACAGGGACAGGGATCGACCTACGAGCAGTACTTC
CAVGQGQGSTYEQYF